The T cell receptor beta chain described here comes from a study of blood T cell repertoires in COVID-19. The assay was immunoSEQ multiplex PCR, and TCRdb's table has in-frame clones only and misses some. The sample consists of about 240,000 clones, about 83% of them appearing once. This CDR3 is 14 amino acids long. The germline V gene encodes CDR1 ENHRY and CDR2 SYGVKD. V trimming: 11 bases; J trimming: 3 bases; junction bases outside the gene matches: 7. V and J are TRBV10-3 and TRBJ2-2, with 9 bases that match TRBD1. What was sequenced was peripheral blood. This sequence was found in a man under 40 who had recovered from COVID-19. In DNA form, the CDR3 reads TGTGCCTCCGGACAGGGGCAGGACACCGGGGAGCTGTTTTTT. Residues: CASGQGQDTGELFF.